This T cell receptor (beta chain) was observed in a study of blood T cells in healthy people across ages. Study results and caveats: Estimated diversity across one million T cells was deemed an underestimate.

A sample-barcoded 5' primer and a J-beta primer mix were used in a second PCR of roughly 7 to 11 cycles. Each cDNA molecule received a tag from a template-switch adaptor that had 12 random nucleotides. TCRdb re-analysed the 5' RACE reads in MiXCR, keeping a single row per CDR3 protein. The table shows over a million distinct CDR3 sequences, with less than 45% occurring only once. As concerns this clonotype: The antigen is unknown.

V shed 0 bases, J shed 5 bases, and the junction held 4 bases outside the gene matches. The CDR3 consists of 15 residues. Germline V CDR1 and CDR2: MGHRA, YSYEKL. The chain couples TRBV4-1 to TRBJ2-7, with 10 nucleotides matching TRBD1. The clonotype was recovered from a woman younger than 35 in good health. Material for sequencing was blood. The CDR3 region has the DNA TGCGCCAGCAGCCAAGAGACAGGGGGCAGCAACGAGCAGTACTTC. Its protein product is CASSQETGGSNEQYF.